The rows below give T cell receptor beta chains drawn from one sample of a study of blood T cell repertoires in COVID-19. Only in-frame clones appear in the TCRdb table, and some are missing; sequencing was by immunoSEQ multiplex PCR. The sample records about 200,000 clones, approximately 84% being singletons. Sequences were obtained from peripheral blood. The receptors stem from a human donor with acute or convalescent COVID-19. The donor label of this sample is uncertain. CDR3s include the opening cysteine and the closing phenylalanine or tryptophan. D genes are given only for firm matches. Only some rows state a clone size, as once, few, many or a class for expanded clones.

clone_size,v_call,d_call,j_call,cdr3_aa,cdr3_nt
-,TRBV5-1,-,TRBJ2-2,CASSLGGSTGELFF,TGCGCCAGCAGCTTGGGAGGCAGCACCGGGGAGCTGTTTTTT
-,TRBV11-1,TRBD1,TRBJ2-3,CASSGQGSTDTQYF,TGTGCCAGCAGCGGACAGGGGAGCACAGATACGCAGTATTTT
-,TRBV30,-,TRBJ2-5,CAWSVTRTGRGGTQYF,TGTGCCTGGAGTGTAACCCGGACTGGGCGAGGGGGGACCCAGTACTTC
few,TRBV18,-,TRBJ1-6,CASSPRSYNSPLHF,TGTGCCAGCTCACCTCGTTCCTATAATTCACCCCTCCACTTT
-,TRBV19,-,TRBJ1-3,CASTPVDRSGNTIYF,TGTGCCAGTACCCCCGTGGACAGATCGGGAAACACCATATATTTT
-,TRBV19,TRBD2,TRBJ2-4,CASSIEGPGGLKVAKNIQYF,TGTGCCAGTAGTATAGAAGGGCCGGGAGGCCTCAAGGTAGCCAAAAACATTCAGTACTTC
-,TRBV5-6,-,TRBJ1-4,CASSEGGRIEKLFF,TGTGCCAGCAGTGAGGGGGGGAGAATTGAAAAACTGTTTTTT
-,TRBV18,-,TRBJ2-3,CASSKSGQSTDTQYF,TGTGCCAGCTCCAAGAGCGGCCAGAGCACAGATACGCAGTATTTT
-,TRBV5-1,-,TRBJ2-7,CASSLGLPLFEQYF,TGCGCCAGCAGCTTGGGACTCCCCTTGTTCGAGCAGTACTTC
-,TRBV5-1,-,TRBJ2-2,CASSGGGGTGELFF,TGCGCCAGCAGCGGAGGGGGCGGCACCGGGGAGCTGTTTTTT
-,TRBV7-8,-,TRBJ1-1,CASSLASGGVRNTEAFF,TGTGCCAGCAGCTTAGCGTCAGGCGGGGTGAGAAACACTGAAGCTTTCTTT
-,TRBV6-5,-,TRBJ1-3,CASTRDNSGNTIYF,TGTGCCAGCACTCGGGACAACTCTGGAAACACCATATATTTT
-,TRBV9,TRBD1,TRBJ1-6,CASSADRVSPLHF,TGTGCCAGCAGCGCGGACAGGGTTTCACCCCTCCACTTT
-,TRBV5-1,TRBD1,TRBJ2-3,CASSSAGGYTDTQYF,TGCGCCAGCAGCTCGGCAGGGGGTTACACAGATACGCAGTATTTT
-,TRBV28,-,TRBJ1-6,CASSLEDKGSPLHF,TGTGCCAGCAGTTTAGAGGATAAAGGTTCACCCCTCCACTTT
-,TRBV18,TRBD2,TRBJ2-1,CASSMVTSGMGEQFF,TGTGCCAGCTCAATGGTAACTAGCGGGATGGGTGAGCAGTTCTTC
-,TRBV7-2,-,TRBJ1-2,CASSPDKSYGYTF,TGTGCCAGCAGCCCGGACAAAAGCTATGGCTACACCTTC
once,TRBV19,-,TRBJ2-1,CASSIGGPSSYNEQFF,TGTGCCAGTAGTATAGGAGGCCCCAGCTCCTACAATGAGCAGTTCTTC
-,TRBV18,TRBD1,TRBJ1-5,CASSSDRGNQPQHF,TGTGCCAGCTCATCCGACAGGGGGAATCAGCCCCAGCATTTT
-,TRBV30,TRBD1,TRBJ1-6,CAWSVRGTGQVVSPLHF,TGTGCCTGGAGTGTAAGGGGGACGGGACAGGTCGTATCACCCCTCCACTTT
-,TRBV2,-,TRBJ1-6,CAGKQGEGYNSPLHF,TGTGCCGGAAAACAGGGAGAGGGTTACAATTCACCCCTCCACTTT
-,TRBV7-9,TRBD1,TRBJ2-7,CASSLAPRTGNEQYF,TGTGCCAGCAGCTTAGCACCGCGGACAGGGAACGAGCAGTACTTC
-,TRBV7-2,-,TRBJ1-1,CASSLDATGAFF,TGTGCCAGCAGCTTAGACGCGACAGGCGCTTTCTTT
-,TRBV5-1,-,TRBJ2-7,CASSGGFSYEQYF,TGCGCCAGCAGCGGCGGATTCTCCTACGAGCAGTACTTC
-,TRBV4-2,-,TRBJ1-2,CASSQARTGGFGGYTF,TGTGCCAGCAGCCAAGCCCGGACGGGGGGCTTCGGTGGCTACACCTTC
-,TRBV9,-,TRBJ1-2,CASSITGSHNYGYTF,TGTGCCAGCAGCATAACAGGGTCACATAACTATGGCTACACCTTC
-,TRBV10-3,-,TRBJ2-1,CAIKPGQGYNEQFF,TGTGCCATCAAACCGGGACAAGGGTACAATGAGCAGTTCTTC
-,TRBV28,TRBD2,TRBJ2-4,CASSSSGTSGGGTKNIQYF,TGTGCCAGCAGCTCCTCCGGGACTAGCGGGGGGGGGACCAAAAACATTCAGTACTTC
-,TRBV6-1,TRBD2,TRBJ2-6,CASSEAGGPGANVLTF,TGTGCCAGCAGTGAAGCGGGAGGGCCTGGGGCCAACGTCCTGACTTTC
-,TRBV6-4,-,TRBJ2-1,CASSDSADPNEQFF,TGTGCCAGCAGTGACTCAGCGGACCCCAATGAGCAGTTCTTC
-,TRBV6-5,TRBD1,TRBJ2-7,CASRDRRLSYEQYF,TGTGCCAGCAGGGACAGGAGACTATCCTACGAGCAGTACTTC
many,TRBV3-1/TRBV3-2,TRBD2,TRBJ2-2,CASSLRTSLRSGELFF,TGTGCCAGCAGCCTTCGGACTAGCCTTAGGTCCGGGGAGCTGTTTTTT
-,TRBV27,TRBD2,TRBJ2-7,CASSFRGTSGLNYEQYF,TGTGCCAGCTCCTTTAGAGGGACTAGCGGTCTAAACTACGAGCAGTACTTC
once,TRBV7-3,-,TRBJ1-5,CASSSDRNQPQHF,TGTGCCAGCAGCTCGGACAGAAATCAGCCCCAGCATTTT
-,TRBV11-2,TRBD1,TRBJ2-1,CASSPGQGAYNEQFF,TGTGCCAGCAGCCCAGGGCAGGGGGCTTACAATGAGCAGTTCTTC
-,TRBV6-5,TRBD1,TRBJ2-7,CASRRRQGTEQYF,TGTGCCAGCAGGCGCAGACAGGGAACCGAGCAGTACTTC
once,TRBV6-6,TRBD1,TRBJ1-2,CASSSQGAYGYTF,TGTGCCAGCAGCTCACAGGGGGCTTATGGCTACACCTTC
-,TRBV19,TRBD1,TRBJ2-2,CASSMGDRGFGSGELFF,TGTGCCAGTAGTATGGGGGACAGGGGGTTTGGATCCGGGGAGCTGTTTTTT
-,TRBV7-3,-,TRBJ2-1,CASSPGGGRIDEQFF,TGTGCCAGCAGCCCGGGGGGCGGGAGAATCGATGAGCAGTTCTTC
-,TRBV30,TRBD1,TRBJ1-1,CAWSQRWTGGTEAFF,TGTGCCTGGAGTCAAAGGTGGACAGGGGGCACTGAAGCTTTCTTT
-,TRBV7-2,-,TRBJ2-7,CASSLPQRQSYEQYF,TGTGCCAGCAGCCTGCCTCAGAGGCAGTCCTACGAGCAGTACTTC
-,TRBV14,-,TRBJ1-2,CASSLGTLGGNYGYTF,TGTGCCAGCAGCCTTGGGACTCTGGGGGGTAACTATGGCTACACCTTC
-,TRBV6-5,TRBD1,TRBJ2-7,CASNGQGASYEQYF,TGTGCCAGCAATGGACAGGGGGCCTCCTACGAGCAGTACTTC
-,TRBV7-8,TRBD1,TRBJ2-7,CASSLYSGQGAVSEQYF,TGTGCCAGCAGCTTATATTCGGGACAGGGGGCTGTTAGCGAGCAGTACTTC
-,TRBV5-1,-,TRBJ2-2,CASSLDPAANTGELFF,TGCGCCAGCAGCTTGGACCCAGCGGCGAACACCGGGGAGCTGTTTTTT
-,TRBV19,TRBD1,TRBJ1-5,CASRGQGRSNQPQHF,TGTGCCAGTAGGGGACAGGGAAGAAGCAATCAGCCCCAGCATTTT
-,TRBV11-1,-,TRBJ1-1,CASSSQYAEAFF,TGTGCCAGCAGCTCGCAGTACGCTGAAGCTTTCTTT
-,TRBV5-1,-,TRBJ2-7,CASSSGTKTYEQYF,TGCGCCAGCAGCTCCGGGACAAAGACCTACGAGCAGTACTTC
-,TRBV28,-,TRBJ1-1,CASSSGQHNTEAFF,TGTGCCAGCAGTTCCGGACAGCACAACACTGAAGCTTTCTTT
-,TRBV6-5,-,TRBJ1-1,CASSPTGGTEAFF,TGTGCCAGCAGCCCCACCGGGGGCACTGAAGCTTTCTTT
-,TRBV11-2,TRBD2,TRBJ2-7,CASSLGGREGTYEQYF,TGTGCCAGCAGCTTAGGAGGGCGGGAGGGGACCTACGAGCAGTACTTC
-,TRBV6-2/TRBV6-3,TRBD2,TRBJ2-2,CASSYSAGRVATGELFF,TGTGCCAGCAGTTACTCAGCGGGACGGGTAGCAACCGGGGAGCTGTTTTTT
-,TRBV6-5,TRBD2,TRBJ2-7,CASSPGTSVYEQYF,TGTGCCAGCAGCCCCGGGACTAGCGTGTACGAGCAGTACTTC
-,TRBV7-2,-,TRBJ2-7,CASSLLWSEQYF,TGTGCCAGCAGCCTTTTGTGGAGCGAGCAGTACTTC
once,TRBV28,TRBD1,TRBJ2-5,CASSQGQARETQYF,TGTGCCAGCAGTCAGGGACAGGCCAGAGAGACCCAGTACTTC
-,TRBV28,TRBD2,TRBJ2-7,CASRSGTSGRKAYEQYF,TGTGCCAGCAGGTCCGGGACTAGCGGGAGGAAAGCCTACGAGCAGTACTTC
-,TRBV30,TRBD1,TRBJ1-4,CAWSPDRGLTNEKLFF,TGTGCCTGGAGTCCGGACAGGGGGCTTACTAATGAAAAACTGTTTTTT
-,TRBV4-2,TRBD1,TRBJ2-5,CASSQADRNQETQYF,TGTGCCAGCAGCCAGGCGGACAGGAATCAAGAGACCCAGTACTTC
-,TRBV6-6,-,TRBJ1-6,CASSPAEGRSPLHF,TGTGCCAGCAGTCCGGCGGAGGGGCGCTCACCCCTCCACTTT